One sample yielded the 20 T cell receptor beta chains listed below, sequenced in a study of blood T cell repertoires in COVID-19. The method was immunoSEQ multiplex PCR; TCRdb's version includes in-frame clones alone and lacks a portion of them. The sample has around 250,000 clones, about 88% seen once. Sequenced material: PBMCs or T cells enriched from blood (not recorded which). These receptors all come from a woman aged 45-65 years who had been exposed to COVID-19.

This clone was found once. The chain employs TRBV28 and TRBJ2-1; D perhaps matches TRBD2 (7 bases). Per the germline V gene, CDR1 is MDHEN and CDR2 is SYDVKM. This CDR3 is built from 16 residues. Between the trimmed V and J ends, which lost 6 bases and 5 bases, there was a span of 20 bases. This CDR3 is CASSRPQGGAHNEQFF. DNA for the CDR3: TGTGCCAGCAGCCGCCCTCAAGGGGGGGCACACAATGAGCAGTTCTTC. Full variable domain (rest looked up from reference TRBV28 and TRBJ2-1): DVKVTQSSRYLVKRTGEKVFLECVQDMDHENMFWYRQDPGLGLRLIYFSYDVKMKEKGDIPEGYSVSREKKERFSLILESASTNQTSMYLCASSRPQGGAHNEQFFGPGTRLTVL.

This clone was detected once. The genes are TRBV19 and TRBJ1-1, with D tentatively TRBD1 (6 bases). CDR1 is LNHDA, CDR2 SQIVND, per germline (reference sequence). The germline V and J ends were trimmed by 9 bases and 5 bases, with 19 bases remaining between them. The CDR3 is 14 amino acids. CDR3 region: CASQTGGGKTEAFF. DNA of the CDR3: TGTGCCAGCCAAACGGGGGGGGGCAAAACTGAAGCTTTCTTT.

The chain couples TRBV28 to TRBJ1-1, with 7 bases lining up with TRBD1. The CDR3 is 15 amino acids. V lost 5 bases and J lost 1; bases outside the gene matches: 7. Per germline, CDR1 MDHEN and CDR2 SYDVKM. The CDR3 DNA follows: TGTGCCAGCAGTACCGACAGGGAAGGGAACACTGAAGCTTTCTTT. This codes for CASSTDREGNTEAFF.

This sequence joins TRBV7-2 and TRBJ2-3; TRBD2 is a possible D gene (5 bases). Germline CDR1 reads SGHTA; CDR2 reads FQGNSA. Trimming pared 2 bases from V and 6 bases from J, leaving 12 bases between. The CDR3 length is 14 residues. This chain's CDR3 is CASSLLAGRDTQYF. CDR3 sequence (DNA): TGTGCCAGCAGCTTACTCGCGGGCAGGGATACGCAGTATTTT. The full variable domain, completed using reference TRBV7-2 and TRBJ2-3, is GAGVSQSPSNKVTEKGKDVELRCDPISGHTALYWYRQSLGQGLEFLIYFQGNSAPDKSGLPSDRFSAERTGGSVSTLTIQRTQQEDSAVYLCASSLLAGRDTQYFGPGTRLTVL.

The rearrangement uses TRBV10-1 and TRBJ2-1, with 10 bases that match TRBD2. The V gene's germline CDR1 is WNHNN and CDR2 SYGVQD (reference sequence). J gave up 4 bases and V 0 bases, and 6 bases lay outside the gene matches. This CDR3 region has 17 residues. The CDR3, as DNA: TGCGCCAGCAGTGAGTCCGTAGCGGGGGGAAATTACAATGAGCAGTTCTTC. Protein product: CASSESVAGGNYNEQFF.

The V and J genes are TRBV6-5 and TRBJ2-2, with D possibly being TRBD2 (5 bases). Germline CDR1 reads MNHEY; CDR2 reads SVGAGI. V was pared by 5 bases and J by 6 bases, with 16 bases between. This CDR3 spans 15 amino acids. The CDR3 DNA reads as TGTGCCAGCAGTCCATCCCGAGGGCTTGCCGGGGAGCTGTTTTTT. It translates to CASSPSRGLAGELFF.

This chain uses TRBV25-1 with TRBJ2-1, with TRBD1 identical over 9 bases. Trimming took 4 bases from V and 6 from J; bases not matched to a gene: 7. There are 15 residues in the CDR3. From germline, CDR1 is MGHDK and CDR2 SYGVNS. The CDR3 sequence: CASSATGTGINEQFF. CDR3 nucleotides: TGTGCCAGCAGTGCGACCGGGACAGGGATCAATGAGCAGTTCTTC.

CDR3: CARAAGASYEQYF. DNA for the CDR3: TGTGCCAGGGCGGCGGGGGCGTCCTACGAGCAGTACTTC. The V call is TRBV2, the J call TRBJ2-7; the D gene is possibly TRBD2 (7 bases). The length of the CDR3 is 13 residues. V was clipped by 9 bases and J by 1 base, with 13 bases between them. CDR1 is SNHLY and CDR2 is FYNNEI in the germline V gene.

The chain joins TRBV3-1 (or the pseudogene TRBV3-2) to TRBJ1-1; possibly TRBD1 for D (6 bases). V lost 3 bases, J lost 9 bases, and 14 bases lay in between. The CDR3 is made up of 13 amino acids. CDR1 is LGHDT, CDR2 YNNKEL, per germline (reference sequence). The CDR3 protein is CASSHRGQRKAFF. Written as DNA, the CDR3 is TGTGCCAGCAGCCACCGGGGACAAAGGAAAGCTTTCTTT.

The chain links TRBV30 to TRBJ2-3, with 11 bases identical to TRBD2. The germline V gene encodes CDR1 GTSNPN and CDR2 SVGIG (reference sequence). The CDR3 runs to 15 residues. V lost 2 bases and J lost 7; bases outside the gene matches: 8. Written as DNA, the CDR3 is TGTGCCTGGAGTATTAGCGGGGGGGCCATTAATACGCAGTATTTT. It yields the protein CAWSISGGAINTQYF. Drawing the rest from reference TRBV30 and TRBJ2-3, the complete variable domain is SQTIHQWPATLVQPVGSPLSLECTVEGTSNPNLYWYRQAAGRGLQLLFYSVGIGQISSEVPQNLSASRPQDRQFILSSKKLLLSDSGFYLCAWSISGGAINTQYFGPGTRLTVL.

This clone appeared a single time. The chain couples TRBV9 to TRBJ2-5, with 9 bases lining up with TRBD2. The CDR3 is 14 residues long. V lost 0 bases, J lost 4 bases, and 1 base stayed unmatched. Germline values: CDR1 SGDLS, CDR2 YYNGEE. CDR3: CASSVGSGGETQYF. The DNA for the CDR3 is TGTGCCAGCAGCGTAGGTAGCGGGGGAGAGACCCAGTACTTC.

Concerning this clone: A read error may produce the germline difference seen at one junction end. V gene TRBV18 combines with J gene TRBJ1-4; the D is unclear. Germline V lookup: CDR1 KGHSH, CDR2 LQKENI. There are 14 residues in the CDR3. CDR3 region: CASSPRGESEKLFF. CDR3 DNA: TGTGCCAGCTCCCCACGTGGGGAGAGTGAAAAACTGTTTTTT.

The chain joins TRBV6-5 to TRBJ1-3, with a tentative D call TRBD1 (5 bases). The CDR3 is 16 amino acids. Looked up from germline, CDR1 is MNHEY and CDR2 is SVGAGI. V was cut by 2 bases and J by 0 bases, with 11 bases left in between. Here the CDR3 DNA reads TGTGCCAGCAGTTACGGGCCAGGGTCCTCTGGAAACACCATATATTTT. It translates to CASSYGPGSSGNTIYF.

This clone was seen a few times. This chain links TRBV19 with TRBJ2-1, with 10 bases fitting TRBD2. The germline V gene has CDR1 LNHDA and CDR2 SQIVND (reference sequence). This CDR3 is 16 amino acids long. V gave up 6 bases and J gave up 6 bases; unmatched junction bases: 11. The CDR3 is CASSPASGGVVNEQFF. CDR3 bases: TGTGCCAGTAGCCCTGCCAGCGGGGGGGTTGTCAATGAGCAGTTCTTC.

This clone was recorded once. The V call is TRBV28, the J call TRBJ1-1, with a possible D match to TRBD1 (6 bases). Per germline, CDR1 MDHEN and CDR2 SYDVKM. This CDR3 is 16 amino acids long. Deletions cut 1 base from V and 1 base from J, with 13 bases between. The CDR3 region has the DNA TGTGCCAGCAGTTTATTCGGAACAGGGTCGAACACTGAAGCTTTCTTT. The encoded protein is CASSLFGTGSNTEAFF.

This chain joins TRBV11-2 and TRBJ2-7, with 7 nucleotides matching TRBD1. Germline V gene sequence: CDR1 SGHAT, CDR2 FQNNGV. The CDR3 runs 17 residues. J gave up 0 bases and V 2 bases, and 10 bases lay outside the gene matches. The chain's CDR3 is CASSLPHDRATSYEQYF. In DNA, the CDR3 is TGTGCCAGCAGCTTACCCCACGACAGGGCGACCTCCTACGAGCAGTACTTC.

The chain links TRBV30 to TRBJ1-2; the D is unclear. CDR1 is GTSNPN and CDR2 is SVGIG in the germline V gene (reference sequence). CDR3 length: 13 residues. V was pared by 4 bases and J by 8 bases, with 17 bases between. As DNA, the CDR3 is TGTGCCTGGACCAGATCGCGGAGCGGCGGCTACACCTTC. Translation gives CAWTRSRSGGYTF.

V is TRBV24-1 and J is TRBJ2-5; D is unresolved. With 3 bases removed from V and 1 base from J, the gap between germline ends came to 8 bases. The CDR3 covers 14 residues. In germline, CDR1 is KGHDR, CDR2 SFDVKD. The CDR3 here is CATSDPVAQETQYF. Written as DNA, the CDR3 is TGTGCCACCAGTGATCCTGTGGCCCAAGAGACCCAGTACTTC.

This clone was seen once. This rearrangement joins TRBV14 to TRBJ1-2, with a weak D call TRBD1 (5 bases). The germline V gene has CDR1 SGHDN and CDR2 FVKESK. V was pared by 0 bases and J by 8 bases, with 19 bases between. CDR3 size: 16 residues. In DNA form, the CDR3 reads TGTGCCAGCAGCCAAGATTGGATGGAGGGGAAGAGGGGCTACACCTTC. Translation: CASSQDWMEGKRGYTF.

The chain uses TRBV7-2 and TRBJ1-1; possibly TRBD1 for D (5 bases). The germline gives CDR1 SGHTA, CDR2 FQGNSA. CDR3 size: 15 residues. V lost 4 bases and J lost 7, with 19 bases in between. CDR3 DNA sequence: TGTGCCAGCAGCTCCCCCGCCACAGGCGAGTATGAAGCTTTCTTT. Translated, it gives CASSSPATGEYEAFF.